Listed below are T cell receptor beta chains from one sample, sequenced in a study of cytomegalovirus exposure and HLA in healthy donors. Data came from immunoSEQ multiplex PCR; TCRdb stores just in-frame clones and leaves some out. Of some 130,000 clones in the sample, around nine tenths were seen once. Sequences were obtained from PBMCs. The receptors originated from a man aged 25 to 45 in good health and CMV-seronegative. Each CDR3 is given with its conserved first and last residue. The D gene is left open where the match is weak. Part of the rows lack a size; the others show once, few, many or a class for expanded clones.

size: -
J: TRBJ2-7
V: TRBV7-2
D: TRBD2
CDR3: CASSIGLAETSSYEQYF
DNA: TGTGCCAGCAGCATAGGACTAGCGGAGACGTCCTCCTACGAGCAGTACTTC

size: -
J: TRBJ2-3
V: TRBV27
D: TRBD2
CDR3: CASSARLAGVDTQYF
DNA: TGTGCCAGCAGTGCCCGACTAGCGGGAGTAGATACGCAGTATTTT

size: once
J: TRBJ2-3
V: TRBV30
D: -
CDR3: CAWSLGLAFGTQYF
DNA: TGTGCCTGGAGCTTAGGGCTAGCGTTCGGTACGCAGTATTTT

size: -
J: TRBJ2-3
V: TRBV11-2
D: TRBD2
CDR3: CASSRGRRPGLDTQYF
DNA: TGTGCCAGCAGCCGCGGGAGAAGGCCGGGGTTGGATACGCAGTATTTT

size: -
J: TRBJ2-1
V: TRBV18
D: TRBD1
CDR3: CASSPRRDRGYNEQFF
DNA: TGTGCCAGCTCACCACGCCGGGACAGGGGCTACAATGAGCAGTTCTTC

size: -
J: TRBJ1-3
V: TRBV14
D: -
CDR3: CASSQDPPRGSGNTIYF
DNA: TGTGCCAGCAGCCAAGATCCCCCCAGGGGAAGTGGAAACACCATATATTTT

size: -
J: TRBJ1-2
V: TRBV5-1
D: -
CDR3: CASTLRQGDGYTF
DNA: TGCGCCAGCACCTTGAGGCAGGGTGATGGCTACACCTTC

size: -
J: TRBJ2-1
V: TRBV7-6
D: TRBD2
CDR3: CASSFGRENEQFF
DNA: TGTGCCAGCAGCTTCGGGCGGGAGAATGAGCAGTTCTTC

size: -
J: TRBJ1-3
V: TRBV5-1
D: -
CDR3: CASSFSVLGSGNTIYF
DNA: TGCGCCAGCAGCTTTTCAGTGCTAGGCTCTGGAAACACCATATATTTT

size: -
J: TRBJ2-7
V: TRBV2
D: -
CDR3: CASSEEAGVVSEQYF
DNA: TGTGCCAGCAGTGAAGAAGCAGGGGTGGTGAGCGAGCAGTACTTC

size: -
J: TRBJ1-5
V: TRBV2
D: TRBD1
CDR3: CASTQDRAYQPQHF
DNA: TGTGCCAGCACCCAAGACAGGGCCTATCAGCCCCAGCATTTT

size: -
J: TRBJ2-2
V: TRBV5-5
D: -
CDR3: CASSLSSGKGELFF
DNA: TGTGCCAGCAGCTTGTCCTCGGGAAAAGGGGAGCTGTTTTTT

size: -
J: TRBJ1-2
V: TRBV7-9
D: -
CDR3: CASSLQRDTPYTF
DNA: TGTGCCAGCAGCCTGCAACGGGACACTCCCTACACCTTC

size: -
J: TRBJ2-7
V: TRBV30
D: -
CDR3: CAWAWGEAYEQYF
DNA: TGTGCCTGGGCTTGGGGGGAGGCCTACGAGCAGTACTTC

size: -
J: TRBJ2-6
V: TRBV18
D: TRBD1
CDR3: CASSRAGGSGANVLTF
DNA: TGTGCCAGCTCCCGCGCAGGGGGCTCTGGGGCCAACGTCCTGACTTTC

size: once
J: TRBJ1-1
V: TRBV20-1
D: -
CDR3: CSASTDTEAFF
DNA: TGCAGTGCTAGCACGGACACTGAAGCTTTCTTT

size: once
J: TRBJ2-5
V: TRBV9
D: -
CDR3: CASSASRGSGETQYF
DNA: TGTGCCAGCAGTGCGAGTAGGGGGTCTGGTGAGACCCAGTACTTC

size: -
J: TRBJ2-1
V: TRBV6-4
D: -
CDR3: CASSRAGSSLGGEQFF
DNA: TGTGCCAGCAGCCGCGCCGGGTCCTCACTAGGCGGTGAGCAGTTCTTC

size: -
J: TRBJ1-5
V: TRBV2
D: -
CDR3: CASTSGTQPQHF
DNA: TGTGCCAGCACGTCGGGAACACAGCCCCAGCATTTT

size: once
J: TRBJ2-3
V: TRBV4-1
D: TRBD1
CDR3: CASGRDRVNRRTDTQYF
DNA: TGCGCCAGTGGCAGGGACAGGGTTAACAGGCGGACAGATACGCAGTATTTT

size: few
J: TRBJ2-2
V: TRBV6-1
D: -
CDR3: CASSAGGIAGELFF
DNA: TGTGCCAGCAGTGCAGGAGGAATAGCCGGGGAGCTGTTTTTT

size: -
J: TRBJ2-7
V: TRBV6-6
D: TRBD1
CDR3: CASRIAGGAGYEQYF
DNA: TGTGCCAGCAGAATTGCAGGGGGCGCTGGCTACGAGCAGTACTTC

size: -
J: TRBJ1-6
V: TRBV2
D: TRBD1
CDR3: CASSVSGTGGSPLHF
DNA: TGTGCCAGCAGCGTTTCCGGGACAGGAGGGTCACCCCTCCACTTT

size: -
J: TRBJ2-3
V: TRBV25-1
D: TRBD1
CDR3: CASKTGGEDTQYF
DNA: TGTGCCAGCAAAACAGGGGGCGAGGATACGCAGTATTTT

size: -
J: TRBJ2-1
V: TRBV7-2
D: TRBD2
CDR3: CASSLGTSGLGSSYNEQFF
DNA: TGTGCCAGCAGCCTTGGGACTAGCGGGCTTGGGAGCTCCTACAATGAGCAGTTCTTC

size: -
J: TRBJ1-3
V: TRBV7-2
D: -
CDR3: CASSNSGTGVGNTIYF
DNA: TGTGCCAGCAGCAACAGCGGGACCGGGGTAGGGAACACCATATATTTT

size: -
J: TRBJ1-3
V: TRBV4-1
D: -
CDR3: CASSQELGSSGNTIYF
DNA: TGCGCCAGCAGCCAAGAACTGGGCAGCTCTGGAAACACCATATATTTT

size: -
J: TRBJ2-7
V: TRBV7-9
D: -
CDR3: CASSQADGPYYEQYF
DNA: TGTGCCAGCAGCCAAGCGGACGGGCCATACTACGAGCAGTACTTC

size: -
J: TRBJ2-7
V: TRBV15
D: TRBD2
CDR3: CATRLAGGPRDYEQYF
DNA: TGTGCCACCCGACTAGCGGGAGGCCCGCGCGACTACGAGCAGTACTTC

size: -
J: TRBJ2-2
V: TRBV30
D: -
CDR3: CAWKKMSGDSGELFF
DNA: TGTGCCTGGAAGAAAATGTCAGGGGATTCCGGGGAGCTGTTTTTT

size: -
J: TRBJ2-1
V: TRBV29-1
D: -
CDR3: CSVKIDPRLYNEQFF
DNA: TGCAGCGTAAAGATAGACCCACGACTATACAATGAGCAGTTCTTC

size: -
J: TRBJ2-3
V: TRBV6-5
D: TRBD1
CDR3: CACRGTGATDTQYF
DNA: TGTGCCTGCCGAGGGACAGGGGCCACAGATACGCAGTATTTT

size: once
J: TRBJ2-7
V: TRBV29-1
D: -
CDR3: CSVEDRGGVGEQYF
DNA: TGCAGCGTTGAAGATCGCGGAGGAGTCGGCGAGCAGTACTTC

size: -
J: TRBJ2-3
V: TRBV12-5
D: -
CDR3: CASGPGRGPDTQYF
DNA: TGTGCTAGTGGTCCGGGGAGAGGGCCAGATACGCAGTATTTT

size: -
J: TRBJ1-5
V: TRBV2
D: -
CDR3: CASSEVEYSNQPQHF
DNA: TGTGCCAGCAGTGAAGTAGAATATAGCAATCAGCCCCAGCATTTT

size: -
J: TRBJ2-7
V: TRBV29-1
D: -
CDR3: CSVEKGFHEQYF
DNA: TGCAGCGTTGAAAAGGGGTTCCACGAGCAGTACTTC

size: once
J: TRBJ2-7
V: TRBV6-5
D: TRBD1
CDR3: CASSSGDRQSYEQYF
DNA: TGTGCCAGCAGTTCCGGGGACAGGCAATCCTACGAGCAGTACTTC

size: -
J: TRBJ2-1
V: TRBV5-6
D: -
CDR3: CASSFQGGNEQFF
DNA: TGTGCCAGCAGCTTTCAAGGGGGCAATGAGCAGTTCTTC

size: -
J: TRBJ2-7
V: TRBV7-9
D: -
CDR3: CASSYAVSYEQYF
DNA: TGTGCCAGCAGCTACGCGGTTTCCTACGAGCAGTACTTC

size: -
J: TRBJ2-7
V: TRBV7-9
D: TRBD1
CDR3: CASSLWDRREQYF
DNA: TGTGCCAGCAGCTTATGGGACAGACGGGAGCAGTACTTC

size: -
J: TRBJ2-3
V: TRBV6-1
D: TRBD1
CDR3: CASSEGGTGGDTQYF
DNA: TGTGCCAGCAGTGAAGGGGGGACAGGGGGAGATACGCAGTATTTT

size: -
J: TRBJ2-2
V: TRBV4-1
D: TRBD2
CDR3: CASSLGLARAGELFF
DNA: TGCGCCAGCAGCCTCGGACTAGCTCGAGCCGGGGAGCTGTTTTTT

size: -
J: TRBJ2-3
V: TRBV6-4
D: -
CDR3: CASSDSNTETDTQYF
DNA: TGTGCCAGCAGTGACTCGAACACAGAGACAGATACGCAGTATTTT

size: -
J: TRBJ1-5
V: TRBV19
D: TRBD1
CDR3: CASSNDQGVGNQPQHF
DNA: TGTGCCAGTAGTAACGACCAGGGGGTCGGCAATCAGCCCCAGCATTTT

size: -
J: TRBJ2-7
V: TRBV30
D: TRBD1
CDR3: CACNRKTGASYEQYF
DNA: TGTGCCTGCAATAGGAAGACAGGGGCCTCGTACGAGCAGTACTTC